Below, 10 T cell receptor beta chains from the same sample are listed, as sequenced in a study of cytomegalovirus exposure and HLA in healthy donors. Both 60 Vbeta primers and 13 Jbeta primers went into the PCR. Measured with immunoSEQ multiplex PCR; TCRdb has only the in-frame clones, and not every one. The sample has some 150,000 clones; roughly 73% are singletons. The sequenced sample consisted of PBMCs. All receptors come from a middle-aged man in good health and CMV-seronegative.

The rearrangement joins TRBV6-5 to TRBJ1-4; D is undetermined. The CDR3 loop spans 14 amino acids. CDR1 and CDR2 from the germline V gene are MNHEY and SVGAGI. V gave up 3 bases and J gave up 2 bases, with 7 bases separating them. CDR3 protein: CASSYGPTNEKLFF. The CDR3 coding sequence is TGTGCCAGCAGTTATGGGCCGACTAATGAAAAACTGTTTTTT.

The rearrangement joins TRBV9 to TRBJ2-7, with 9 positions matching TRBD1. From germline, CDR1 is SGDLS and CDR2 YYNGEE. The CDR3 sequence is 13 residues long. The V and J ends lost 3 bases and 2 bases, in that order; junction bases with no gene match: 0. The CDR3 loop is CASSGDRAYEQYF. The DNA of the CDR3 is TGTGCCAGCAGCGGGGACAGGGCCTACGAGCAGTACTTC.

The chain joins TRBV2 to TRBJ2-3; D possibly corresponds to TRBD1 (5 bases). V lost 0 bases and J lost 0, with 13 bases in between. The CDR3 has 17 amino acids. CDR1 is SNHLY, CDR2 FYNNEI, per germline. CDR3 protein: CASSEAGQLVSTDTQYF. CDR3 in DNA: TGTGCCAGCAGTGAAGCGGGGCAGCTTGTTAGCACAGATACGCAGTATTTT. The full variable domain, with the rest looked up from reference TRBV2 and TRBJ2-3, is EPEVTQTPSHQVTQMGQEVILRCVPISNHLYFYWYRQILGQKVEFLVSFYNNEISEKSEIFDDQFSVERPDGSNFTLKIRSTKLEDSAMYFCASSEAGQLVSTDTQYFGPGTRLTVL.

V usage is TRBV27 and J usage is TRBJ1-5; TRBD1 aligns across 8 bases. V trimming: 5 bases; J trimming: 7 bases; junction bases outside the gene matches: 7. The CDR3 totals 14 residues. CDR1 MNHEY and CDR2 SMNVEV come from the germline V gene (reference sequence). In nucleotides, the CDR3 is TGTGCCAGCAGTAACAGGGGGAGGGGGCAGCCCCAGCATTTT. This translates into CASSNRGRGQPQHF.

V usage is TRBV9 and J usage is TRBJ2-7; the D gene is possibly TRBD2 (7 bases). The V end lost 4 bases, the J end lost 3 bases, and 14 bases lay between the germline ends. Germline values: CDR1 SGDLS, CDR2 YYNGEE. The CDR3 extends over 14 amino acids. CDR3: CASSRGGANYEQYF. The DNA of the CDR3 is TGTGCCAGCAGCAGGGGGGGGGCGAACTACGAGCAGTACTTC.

V usage is TRBV5-1 and J usage is TRBJ2-2; the D gene is possibly TRBD1 (5 bases). Germline CDR1 and CDR2: SGHRS and YFSETQ. The germline V and J ends were trimmed by 2 bases and 1 base, with 9 bases remaining between them. There are 15 residues in the CDR3. The CDR3 reads CASSFRQGNTGELFF. For the CDR3, the DNA is TGCGCCAGCAGCTTCCGCCAGGGGAACACCGGGGAGCTGTTTTTT.

This chain joins TRBV7-2 and TRBJ1-5; 7 bases map to TRBD1. Trimming removed 5 bases from V and 1 base from J; junction bases left unmatched: 8. Per the germline V gene, CDR1 is SGHTA and CDR2 is FQGNSA. This CDR3 comprises 16 residues. This CDR3 is CASSPQGGWSNQPQHF. In DNA, the CDR3 is TGTGCCAGCAGCCCCCAGGGGGGCTGGAGCAATCAGCCCCAGCATTTT. Full variable domain (rest looked up from reference TRBV7-2 and TRBJ1-5): GAGVSQSPSNKVTEKGKDVELRCDPISGHTALYWYRQSLGQGLEFLIYFQGNSAPDKSGLPSDRFSAERTGGSVSTLTIQRTQQEDSAVYLCASSPQGGWSNQPQHFGDGTRLSIL.

J is TRBJ2-7 and V is TRBV11-2, with TRBD2 matching over 8 bases. The ends lost 5 bases at V and 0 bases at J; junction bases unmatched: 6. The CDR3 runs to 15 residues. Germline V gene sequence: CDR1 SGHAT, CDR2 FQNNGV. CDR3 residues: CASSAWRGVSYEQYF. In DNA, the CDR3 is TGTGCCAGCAGCGCATGGCGGGGGGTCTCCTACGAGCAGTACTTC.

The chain uses TRBV25-1 and TRBJ1-4; D ambiguous. Deletions cut 3 bases from V and 7 bases from J, with 9 bases between. Germline CDR1 reads MGHDK; CDR2 reads SYGVNS. This CDR3 is built from 13 residues. CDR3 coding DNA: TGTGCCAGCAGTGAGCTGGGGAGTGAAAAACTGTTTTTT. Residues: CASSELGSEKLFF.

The V and J genes are TRBV27 and TRBJ2-2, with a tentative D call TRBD1 (5 bases). V was clipped by 3 bases and J by 5 bases, with 13 bases between them. The CDR3 totals 15 residues. From germline, CDR1 is MNHEY and CDR2 SMNVEV (reference sequence). CDR3 coding DNA: TGTGCCAGCAGTTTTAACAGGCGGCGGACCGGGGAGCTGTTTTTT. This codes for CASSFNRRRTGELFF.